This T cell receptor beta chain was obtained from a study of T cell clones after liver transplantation. Using immunoSEQ multiplex PCR, the repertoire was profiled, and TCRdb retains in-frame clones only, with some absent. Of roughly 70,000 clones in the sample, approximately 80% were seen once. Germline values: CDR1 MDHEN, CDR2 SYDVKM. This CDR3 has 15 residues. V shed 6 bases, J shed 4 bases, and the junction held 9 bases outside the gene matches. The receptor's source is a human donor who received a liver transplant. The gene calls are TRBV28 and TRBJ1-3; 7 bases map to TRBD1. This specimen consisted of CD4+ T cells from blood, obtained before liver transplant. The CDR3 loop reads CASSSLGTAGNTIYF. DNA for the CDR3: TGTGCCAGCAGCAGTCTCGGGACAGCCGGAAACACCATATATTTT.